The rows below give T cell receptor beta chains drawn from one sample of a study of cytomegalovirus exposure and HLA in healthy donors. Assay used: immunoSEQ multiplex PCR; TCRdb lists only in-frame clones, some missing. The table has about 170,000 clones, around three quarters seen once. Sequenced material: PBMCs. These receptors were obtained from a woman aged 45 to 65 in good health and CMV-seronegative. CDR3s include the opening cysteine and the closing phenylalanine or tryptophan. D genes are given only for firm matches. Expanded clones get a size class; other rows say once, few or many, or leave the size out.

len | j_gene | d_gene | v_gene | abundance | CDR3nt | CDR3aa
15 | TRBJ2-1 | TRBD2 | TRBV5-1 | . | TGCGCCAGCAGCTCCCGGACTAGCGCGGGGGGTGAGCAGTTCTTC | CASSSRTSAGGEQFF
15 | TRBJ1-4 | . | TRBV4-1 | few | TGCGCCAGCAGCCAAGACCCTAGGGGCGATGAAAAACTGTTTTTT | CASSQDPRGDEKLFF
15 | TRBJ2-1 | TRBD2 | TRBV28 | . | TGTGCCAGCAGCCTAGCGGGAGGGCCAGTCAATGAGCAGTTCTTC | CASSLAGGPVNEQFF
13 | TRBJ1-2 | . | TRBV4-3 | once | TGCGCCAGCAGCCAAGACCCGGGGGATGGCTACACCTTC | CASSQDPGDGYTF
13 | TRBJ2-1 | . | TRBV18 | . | TGTGCCAGCTCTCAAGGGGGTGGCGATGAGCAGTTCTTC | CASSQGGGDEQFF
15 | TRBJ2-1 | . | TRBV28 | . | TGTGCCAGCAGTTCGAAGCGGAACTTCTACAATGAGCAGTTCTTC | CASSSKRNFYNEQFF
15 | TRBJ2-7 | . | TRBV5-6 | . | TGTGCCAGCAGCCCGGGGGTTGAAAGCTCCTACGAGCAGTACTTC | CASSPGVESSYEQYF
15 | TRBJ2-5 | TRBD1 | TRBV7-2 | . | TGTGCCAGCAGCGCCACCGGGACAGCCCAAGAGACCCAGTACTTC | CASSATGTAQETQYF
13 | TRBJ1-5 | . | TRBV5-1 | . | TGCGCCAGCAGACAGACTAATGATCAGCCCCAGCATTTT | CASRQTNDQPQHF
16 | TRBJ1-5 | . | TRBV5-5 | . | TGTGCCAGCAGCTTGGCTTCAGGGAAGGGCAATCAGCCCCAGCATTTT | CASSLASGKGNQPQHF
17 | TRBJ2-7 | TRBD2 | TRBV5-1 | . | TGCGCCAGCAGCTCCGGGACTAGCGGGAGTATTTTCAACGAGCAGTACTTC | CASSSGTSGSIFNEQYF
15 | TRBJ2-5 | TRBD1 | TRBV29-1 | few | TGCAGCACAGGCCGCAGCAGGGGGCGCCAGGAGACCCAGTACTTC | CSTGRSRGRQETQYF
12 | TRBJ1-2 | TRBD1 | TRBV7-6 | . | TGTGCCACCGGGACAGGGCTATATGGCTACACCTTC | CATGTGLYGYTF
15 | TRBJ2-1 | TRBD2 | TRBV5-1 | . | TGCGCCAGCAGCCCGGACGGGACTAGCGTCAATGAGCAGTTCTTC | CASSPDGTSVNEQFF
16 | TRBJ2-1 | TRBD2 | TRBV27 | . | TGTGCCAGCAGTTTCCGGCTAGCGGGGGGGAACAATGAGCAGTTCTTC | CASSFRLAGGNNEQFF
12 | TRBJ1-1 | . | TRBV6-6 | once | TGTGCCAGCAGTTACTCCAGGCCCGAAGCTTTCTTT | CASSYSRPEAFF
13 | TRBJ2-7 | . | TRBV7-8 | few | TGTGCCAGCGGAACTTCGCCGAGGGATGAGCAGTACTTC | CASGTSPRDEQYF
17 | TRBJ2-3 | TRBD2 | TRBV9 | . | TGTGCCAGCAGCGTAGGAACTAGCGGGACCTACACAGATACGCAGTATTTT | CASSVGTSGTYTDTQYF
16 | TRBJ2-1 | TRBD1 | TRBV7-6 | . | TGTGCCAGCAGCTATGGGATGACAGGGGACTACAATGAGCAGTTCTTC | CASSYGMTGDYNEQFF
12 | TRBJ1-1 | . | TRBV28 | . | TGTGCCAGCAGACTAAGGAACACTGAAGCTTTCTTT | CASRLRNTEAFF
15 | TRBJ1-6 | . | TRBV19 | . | TGTGCCAGTAGTATCCAGGGCCAATATAATTCACCCCTCCACTTT | CASSIQGQYNSPLHF
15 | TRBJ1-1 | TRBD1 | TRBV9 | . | TGTGCCAGCAGCACTTCGACAGGGGTGGACACTGAAGCTTTCTTT | CASSTSTGVDTEAFF
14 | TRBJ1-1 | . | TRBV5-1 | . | TGCGCCAGCAGCTTGGTGCAGGGAAACACTGAAGCTTTCTTT | CASSLVQGNTEAFF
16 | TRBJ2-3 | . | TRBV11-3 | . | TGTGCCAGCAGCTTGAACAGGGCCGGGCGCACAGATACGCAGTATTTT | CASSLNRAGRTDTQYF
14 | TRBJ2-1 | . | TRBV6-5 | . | TGTGCCAGCAGAGCTAGAGGAACCTACAATGAGCAGTTCTTC | CASRARGTYNEQFF
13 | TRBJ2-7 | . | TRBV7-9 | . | TGTGCCAGCAGCCCCCGACAGTTCTACGAGCAGTACTTC | CASSPRQFYEQYF